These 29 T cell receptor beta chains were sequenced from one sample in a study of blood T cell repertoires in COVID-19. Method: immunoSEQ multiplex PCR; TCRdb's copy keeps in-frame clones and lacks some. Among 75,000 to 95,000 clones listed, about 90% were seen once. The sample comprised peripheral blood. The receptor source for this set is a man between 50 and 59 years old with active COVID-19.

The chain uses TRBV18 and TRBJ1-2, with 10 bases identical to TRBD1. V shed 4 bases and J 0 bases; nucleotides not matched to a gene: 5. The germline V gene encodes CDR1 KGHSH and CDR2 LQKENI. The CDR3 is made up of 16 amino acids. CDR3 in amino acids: CASSLPGQGSNYGYTF. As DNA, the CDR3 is TGTGCCAGCTCACTACCGGGACAGGGGTCTAACTATGGCTACACCTTC.

CDR3 sequence (DNA): TGTGCCAGCAGCTTTGGACAGGGAGGAGGAACGCAGTATTTT. Its translation: CASSFGQGGGTQYF. The chain couples TRBV7-8 to TRBJ2-3; 8 positions agree with TRBD1. Germline loops: CDR1 SGHVS, CDR2 FQNEAQ. Unmatched junction bases numbered 8, after V lost 3 bases and J lost 9 bases. The CDR3 loop spans 14 amino acids.

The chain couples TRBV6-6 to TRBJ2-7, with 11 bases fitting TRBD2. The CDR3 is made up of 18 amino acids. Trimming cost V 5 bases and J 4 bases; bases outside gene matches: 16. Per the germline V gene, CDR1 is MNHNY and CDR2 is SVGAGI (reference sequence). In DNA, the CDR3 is TGTGCCAGCAGTCCGGAGGGTTATAGCGGGAGGGCCAGGTACGAGCAGTACTTC. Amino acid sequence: CASSPEGYSGRARYEQYF.

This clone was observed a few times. CDR3 loop: CASSYSISSLLYTF. In nucleotides, the CDR3 is TGTGCCAGCAGTTACTCAATAAGTTCACTACTCTACACCTTC. The V call is TRBV6-5, the J call TRBJ1-2; D remains unclear. This CDR3 is built from 14 residues. V was clipped by 0 bases and J by 10 bases, with 15 bases between them. Germline V CDR1 and CDR2: MNHEY, SVGAGI.

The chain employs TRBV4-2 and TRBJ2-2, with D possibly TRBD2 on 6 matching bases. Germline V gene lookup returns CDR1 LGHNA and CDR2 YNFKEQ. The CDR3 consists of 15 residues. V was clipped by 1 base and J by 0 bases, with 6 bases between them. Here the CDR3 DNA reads TGTGCCAGCAGCCAAGGGGAGGCGAACACCGGGGAGCTGTTTTTT. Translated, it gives CASSQGEANTGELFF.

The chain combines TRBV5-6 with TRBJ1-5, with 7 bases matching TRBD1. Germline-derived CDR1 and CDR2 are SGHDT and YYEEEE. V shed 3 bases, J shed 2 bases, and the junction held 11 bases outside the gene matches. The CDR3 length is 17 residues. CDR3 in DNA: TGTGCCAGCAGCTCGTATCGCAAGGGGGCCGGCAATCAGCCCCAGCATTTT. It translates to CASSSYRKGAGNQPQHF.

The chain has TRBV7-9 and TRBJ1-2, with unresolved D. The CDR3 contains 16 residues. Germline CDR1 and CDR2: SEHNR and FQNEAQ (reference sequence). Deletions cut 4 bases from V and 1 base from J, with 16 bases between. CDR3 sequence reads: CASSSDGNRLNYGYTF. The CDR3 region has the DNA TGTGCCAGCAGCTCAGACGGAAACCGACTTAACTATGGCTACACCTTC.

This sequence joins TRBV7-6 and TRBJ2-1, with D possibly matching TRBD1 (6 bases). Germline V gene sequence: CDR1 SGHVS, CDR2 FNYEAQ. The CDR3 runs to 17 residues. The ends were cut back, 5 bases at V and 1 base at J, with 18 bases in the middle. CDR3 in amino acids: CASSLAPRGRSYNEQFF. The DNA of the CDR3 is TGTGCCAGCAGCCTCGCCCCCAGGGGCAGGTCCTACAATGAGCAGTTCTTC.

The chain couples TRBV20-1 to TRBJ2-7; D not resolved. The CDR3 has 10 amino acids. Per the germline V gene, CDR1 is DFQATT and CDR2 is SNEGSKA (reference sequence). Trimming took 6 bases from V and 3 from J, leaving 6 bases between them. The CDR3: CSARRYEQYF. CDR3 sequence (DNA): TGCAGTGCCAGACGCTACGAGCAGTACTTC.

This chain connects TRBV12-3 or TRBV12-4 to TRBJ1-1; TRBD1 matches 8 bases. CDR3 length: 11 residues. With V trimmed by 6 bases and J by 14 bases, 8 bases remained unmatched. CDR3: CASRSRDRMFF. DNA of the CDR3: TGTGCCAGCAGGAGCCGGGACAGGATGTTCTTT.

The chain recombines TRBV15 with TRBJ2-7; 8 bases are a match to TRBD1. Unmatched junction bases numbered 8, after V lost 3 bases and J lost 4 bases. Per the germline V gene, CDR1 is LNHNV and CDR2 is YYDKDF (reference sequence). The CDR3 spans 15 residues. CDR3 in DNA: TGTGCCACCAGCAGGGACAGGGATAGCATATACGAGCAGTACTTC. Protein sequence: CATSRDRDSIYEQYF. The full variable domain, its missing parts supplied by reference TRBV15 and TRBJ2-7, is DAMVIQNPRYQVTQFGKPVTLSCSQTLNHNVMYWYQQKSSQAPKLLFHYYDKDFNNEADTPDNFQSRRPNTSFCFLDIRSPGLGDTAMYLCATSRDRDSIYEQYFGPGTRLTVT.

The CDR3 DNA reads as TGCGCCAGCAGCTTGTTTCCGGAGGGTGGGGAGCAGTACTTC. It specifies CASSLFPEGGEQYF. This chain uses TRBV5-1 with TRBJ2-7, with a possible D match to TRBD2 (6 bases). CDR1 is SGHRS, CDR2 YFSETQ, per germline. This CDR3 has 14 amino acids. The V and J ends lost 1 base and 7 bases respectively, with 15 bases between them.

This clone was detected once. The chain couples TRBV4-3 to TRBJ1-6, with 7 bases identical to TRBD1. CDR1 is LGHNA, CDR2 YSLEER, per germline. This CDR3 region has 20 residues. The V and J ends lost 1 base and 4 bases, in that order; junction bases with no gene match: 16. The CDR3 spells CASSQGVGQTYGYYNSPLHF. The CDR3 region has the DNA TGCGCCAGCAGCCAAGGGGTGGGACAGACCTACGGTTATTATAATTCACCCCTCCACTTT.

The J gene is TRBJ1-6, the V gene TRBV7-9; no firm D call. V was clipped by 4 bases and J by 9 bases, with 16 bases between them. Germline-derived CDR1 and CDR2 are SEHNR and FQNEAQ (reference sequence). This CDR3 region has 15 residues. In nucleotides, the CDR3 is TGTGCCAGCAGCTACCGGGATCAAGGGATTTCACCCCTCCACTTT. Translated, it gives CASSYRDQGISPLHF.

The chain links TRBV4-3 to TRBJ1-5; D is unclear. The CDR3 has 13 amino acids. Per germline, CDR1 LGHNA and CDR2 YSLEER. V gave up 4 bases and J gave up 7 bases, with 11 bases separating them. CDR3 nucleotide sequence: TGCGCCAGCAGCCCGAACCGGGGACAGCCCCAGCATTTT. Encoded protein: CASSPNRGQPQHF.

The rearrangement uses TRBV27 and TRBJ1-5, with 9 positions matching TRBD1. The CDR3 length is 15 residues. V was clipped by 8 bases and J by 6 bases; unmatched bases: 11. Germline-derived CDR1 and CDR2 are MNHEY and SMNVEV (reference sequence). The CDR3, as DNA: TGTGCCAGCGGGTCCGGGACAGGGCCCTCTCAGCCCCAGCATTTT. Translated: CASGSGTGPSQPQHF.

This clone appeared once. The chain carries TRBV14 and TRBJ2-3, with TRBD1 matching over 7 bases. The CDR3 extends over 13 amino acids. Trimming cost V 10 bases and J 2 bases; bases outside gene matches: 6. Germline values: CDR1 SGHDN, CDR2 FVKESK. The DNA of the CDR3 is TGTGCCACTTCGGACAGGATCACAGATACGCAGTATTTT. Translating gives CATSDRITDTQYF.

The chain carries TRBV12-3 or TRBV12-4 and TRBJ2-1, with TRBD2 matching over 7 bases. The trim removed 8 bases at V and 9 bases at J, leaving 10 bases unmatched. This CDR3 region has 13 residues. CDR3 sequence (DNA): TGTGCCAGCTCCCGGGGGGACTTTCCTGAGCAGTTCTTC. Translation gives CASSRGDFPEQFF.

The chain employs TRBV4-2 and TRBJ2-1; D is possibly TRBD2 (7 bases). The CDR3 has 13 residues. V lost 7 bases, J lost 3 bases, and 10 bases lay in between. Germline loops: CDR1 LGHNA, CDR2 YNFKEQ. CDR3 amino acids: CASKGGGYNEQFF. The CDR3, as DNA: TGTGCCAGCAAAGGGGGGGGCTACAATGAGCAGTTCTTC.

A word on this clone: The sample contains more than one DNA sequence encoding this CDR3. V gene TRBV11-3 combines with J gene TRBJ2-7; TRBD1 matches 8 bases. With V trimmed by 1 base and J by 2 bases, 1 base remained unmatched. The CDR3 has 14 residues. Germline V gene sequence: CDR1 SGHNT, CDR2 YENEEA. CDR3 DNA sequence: TGTGCCAGCAGCTTAGGGACAGGGACCTACGAGCAGTACTTC. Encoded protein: CASSLGTGTYEQYF.

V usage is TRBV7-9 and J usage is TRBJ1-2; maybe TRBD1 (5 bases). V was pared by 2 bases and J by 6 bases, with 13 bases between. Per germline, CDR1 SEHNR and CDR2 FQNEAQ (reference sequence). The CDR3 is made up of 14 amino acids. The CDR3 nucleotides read TGTGCCAGCAGCTTAATCGGGGGACCCAATGGCTACACCTTC. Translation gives CASSLIGGPNGYTF.

The CDR3 DNA follows: TGTGCCAGCAGCGTAGGGGCCGGGGGGCTTTTTGGAAACACCATATATTTT. Protein sequence: CASSVGAGGLFGNTIYF. V is TRBV9 and J is TRBJ1-3; a possible D gene is TRBD1 (6 bases). This CDR3 is built from 17 residues. Germline V CDR1 and CDR2: SGDLS, YYNGEE. V was pared by 0 bases and J by 3 bases, with 16 bases between.

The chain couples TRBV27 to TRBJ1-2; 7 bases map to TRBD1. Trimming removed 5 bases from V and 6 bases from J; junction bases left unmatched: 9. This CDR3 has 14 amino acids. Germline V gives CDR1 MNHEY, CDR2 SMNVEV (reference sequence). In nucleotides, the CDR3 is TGTGCCAGCAGTCAACAATACAGGGGTGATGGCTACACCTTC. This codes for CASSQQYRGDGYTF.

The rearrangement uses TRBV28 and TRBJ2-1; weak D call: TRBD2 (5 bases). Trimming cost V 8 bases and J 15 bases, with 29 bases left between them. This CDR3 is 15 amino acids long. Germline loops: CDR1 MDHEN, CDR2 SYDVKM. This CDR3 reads CASCPQSRRLLGLFF. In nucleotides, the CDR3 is TGTGCCAGCTGCCCCCAGAGTAGGAGGTTACTTGGTCTGTTCTTC. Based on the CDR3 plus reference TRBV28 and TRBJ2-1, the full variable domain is DVKVTQSSRYLVKRTGEKVFLECVQDMDHENMFWYRQDPGLGLRLIYFSYDVKMKEKGDIPEGYSVSREKKERFSLILESASTNQTSMYLCASCPQSRRLLGLFFGPGTRLTVL.

The DNA of the CDR3 is TGTGCCAGCAGCCAGATTAAGGGGGACAGGGGGGTTAGTTTCTTT. Translating gives CASSQIKGDRGVSFF. The rearrangement links TRBV11-2 to TRBJ1-1, with 11 bases fitting TRBD1. This CDR3 has 15 amino acids. Germline V gives CDR1 SGHAT, CDR2 FQNNGV. The trim removed 5 bases at V and 13 bases at J, leaving 15 bases unmatched.

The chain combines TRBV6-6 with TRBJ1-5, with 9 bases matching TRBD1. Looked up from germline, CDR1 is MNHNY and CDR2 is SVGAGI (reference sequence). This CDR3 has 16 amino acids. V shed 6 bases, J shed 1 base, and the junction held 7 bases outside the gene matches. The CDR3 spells CASRWSDRGSNQPQHF. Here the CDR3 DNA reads TGTGCCAGCAGATGGTCGGACAGGGGAAGCAATCAGCCCCAGCATTTT.

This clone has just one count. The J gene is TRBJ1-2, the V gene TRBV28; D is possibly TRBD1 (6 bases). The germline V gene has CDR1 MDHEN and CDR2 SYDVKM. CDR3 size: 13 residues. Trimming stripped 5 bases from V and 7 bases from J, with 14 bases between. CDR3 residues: CASSLQGIGGYTF. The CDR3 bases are TGTGCCAGCAGTCTACAGGGAATAGGTGGCTACACCTTC.

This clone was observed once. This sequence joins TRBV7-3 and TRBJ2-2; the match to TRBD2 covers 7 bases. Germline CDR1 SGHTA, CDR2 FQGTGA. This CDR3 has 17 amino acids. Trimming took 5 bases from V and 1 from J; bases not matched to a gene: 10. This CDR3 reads CASSPKSGGGNTGELFF. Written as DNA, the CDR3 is TGTGCCAGCAGCCCAAAGTCCGGCGGGGGGAACACCGGGGAGCTGTTTTTT.

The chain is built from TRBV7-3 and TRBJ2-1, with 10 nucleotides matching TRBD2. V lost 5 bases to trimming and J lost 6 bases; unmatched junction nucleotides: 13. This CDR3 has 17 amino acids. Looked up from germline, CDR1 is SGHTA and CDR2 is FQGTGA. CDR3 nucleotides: TGTGCCAGCAGCCAGGGACTAGCGAGGGCCCGGGGCAATGAGCAGTTCTTC. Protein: CASSQGLARARGNEQFF. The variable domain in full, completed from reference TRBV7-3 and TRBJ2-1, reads GAGVSQTPSNKVTEKGKYVELRCDPISGHTALYWYRQSLGQGPEFLIYFQGTGAADDSGLPNDRFFAVRPEGSVSTLKIQRTERGDSAVYLCASSQGLARARGNEQFFGPGTRLTVL.